A single sample gave rise to the 29 T cell receptor beta chains below, sequenced in a study of monozygotic twins with inflammatory bowel disease. TCRdb re-called the 5' RACE reads and catalogs CDR3 proteins one per entry, DNA excluded. This sample's table reports more than 110,000 distinct CDR3 sequences. The sample consisted of blood. The receptors were gathered from a human donor with ulcerative colitis or Crohn's disease, or a healthy co-twin of an affected twin (not recorded which).

The chain combines TRBV24-1 with TRBJ2-1; TCRdb's D call, TRBD2, is unchecked because there is no DNA. Germline V gives CDR1 KGHDR, CDR2 SFDVKD. CDR3 size: 19 residues. The CDR3 sequence is CATSDLAARAPSSYNEQFF.

V usage is TRBV7-6 and J usage is TRBJ2-2; TCRdb calls TRBD1, which cannot be checked without DNA. Germline V gives CDR1 SGHVS, CDR2 FNYEAQ. The CDR3 contains 16 residues. This CDR3 reads CASSLVPGVGTGELFF.

The chain employs TRBV10-3 and TRBJ2-1; TCRdb lists TRBD2, though no DNA is available to test this call. Germline V lookup: CDR1 ENHRY, CDR2 SYGVKD. The CDR3 has 17 amino acids. CDR3 sequence: CAISGVGLAEGLNEQFF.

The chain uses TRBV27 and TRBJ2-5; the TRBD1 assignment by TCRdb is unverifiable without DNA. CDR3 size: 14 residues. The V gene's germline CDR1 is MNHEY and CDR2 SMNVEV (reference sequence). This CDR3 is CASSQTGKQETQYF.

This chain uses TRBV24-1 with TRBJ1-5. CDR3 length: 14 amino acids. CDR1 and CDR2 (germline): KGHDR, SFDVKD. CDR3 region: CATSATYSNQPQHF.

This rearrangement joins TRBV12-3 or TRBV12-4 to TRBJ1-2; the TRBD1 assignment by TCRdb is unverifiable without DNA. This CDR3 contains 13 residues. The CDR3 sequence: CASNYRGLYGYTF.

This chain joins TRBV20-1 and TRBJ2-5; TCRdb proposes TRBD2, but this gene call is untestable without DNA. Germline V gene lookup returns CDR1 DFQATT and CDR2 SNEGSKA (reference sequence). The CDR3 has 12 residues. This chain's CDR3 is CSAGLAYETQYF.

The rearrangement links TRBV19 to TRBJ1-1. Germline CDR1 and CDR2: LNHDA and SQIVND (reference sequence). This CDR3 comprises 15 residues. The CDR3 reads CASSTTGLQNTEAFF.

The J gene is TRBJ1-6, the V gene TRBV6-1; TCRdb's D call, TRBD1, is unchecked because there is no DNA. This CDR3 contains 14 residues. Germline V gene data show CDR1 as MNHNS and CDR2 as SASEGT. The CDR3: CAARPGTGNSPLHF.

This CDR3 reads CASSPGQGMDYEQYF. The chain couples TRBV5-1 to TRBJ2-7; TCRdb's assignment of TRBD1 cannot be checked, as there is no DNA. The CDR3 is 15 amino acids. From germline, CDR1 is SGHRS and CDR2 YFSETQ.

This chain connects TRBV7-6 to TRBJ2-2. CDR1 SGHVS and CDR2 FNYEAQ come from the germline V gene. There are 14 residues in the CDR3. The CDR3 protein is CASSLGGSHGELFF.

The chain joins TRBV29-1 to TRBJ2-1; TCRdb's D call, TRBD2, is unchecked because there is no DNA. Germline CDR1 reads SQVTM; CDR2 reads ANQGSEA. This CDR3 has 13 residues. The CDR3 sequence is CSAATSGTTEQFF.

The rearrangement uses TRBV30 and TRBJ1-5; TCRdb designates TRBD1, a call that cannot be tested without DNA. Germline V gene lookup returns CDR1 GTSNPN and CDR2 SVGIG (reference sequence). CDR3 length: 13 residues. CDR3 amino acids: CAWSQGSNQPQHF.

The chain links TRBV11-2 to TRBJ1-1. The CDR3 contains 11 residues. The germline V gene encodes CDR1 SGHAT and CDR2 FQNNGV. CDR3 loop: CASSRLGEAFF.

The CDR3 region is CASSFRGNTQYF. The chain joins TRBV27 to TRBJ2-3; TCRdb gives TRBD1 as the D gene, but with no DNA this cannot be confirmed. Germline V CDR1 and CDR2: MNHEY, SMNVEV (reference sequence). CDR3 length: 12 residues.

CDR3 amino acids: CASSFRGYRPYEQYF. This chain joins TRBV28 and TRBJ2-7; the D call from TCRdb, TRBD1, cannot be confirmed without DNA. The CDR3 has 15 residues. Germline-derived CDR1 and CDR2 are MDHEN and SYDVKM.

The V call is TRBV28, the J call TRBJ1-2; as DNA is missing, the TRBD1 call by TCRdb cannot be tested. CDR1 MDHEN and CDR2 SYDVKM come from the germline V gene. This CDR3 contains 14 residues. This CDR3 is CASQPWGNIGGYTF.

The chain has TRBV12-3 or TRBV12-4 and TRBJ2-1; lacking DNA, the TRBD2 call made by TCRdb goes unchecked. The CDR3 is 14 residues long. CDR3 in amino acids: CASSWGGSLNEQFF.

CDR3 sequence: CAGSVALAGFADTQYF. V and J are TRBV9 and TRBJ2-3; checking the TCRdb D call of TRBD2 is not possible without DNA. The CDR3 sequence is 16 residues long. Germline V lookup: CDR1 SGDLS, CDR2 YYNGEE.

V gene TRBV7-9 combines with J gene TRBJ2-1; TCRdb proposes TRBD2, but this gene call is untestable without DNA. Germline CDR1 and CDR2: SEHNR and FQNEAQ (reference sequence). The CDR3 extends over 17 amino acids. The CDR3 sequence: CASSLDTSGTIYNEQFF.

V usage is TRBV6-2 or TRBV6-3 and J usage is TRBJ1-2. Germline-derived CDR1 and CDR2 are MNHEY and SVGEGT. The CDR3 has 15 amino acids. The CDR3: CASSYASGTLYGYTF.

The CDR3 loop is CAITEAGKDTEAFF. This chain joins TRBV10-3 and TRBJ1-1; TCRdb calls TRBD1, which cannot be checked without DNA. The germline V gene has CDR1 ENHRY and CDR2 SYGVKD. The CDR3 extends over 14 amino acids.

This chain uses TRBV2 with TRBJ1-2; without DNA, the TCRdb call of TRBD1 cannot be checked. Germline CDR1 is SNHLY and CDR2 is FYNNEI. The CDR3 spans 14 residues. CDR3 amino acids: CASREGQGDYGYTF. The complete variable domain, with remaining parts taken from reference TRBV2 and TRBJ1-2, reads EPEVTQTPSHQVTQMGQEVILRCVPISNHLYFYWYRQILGQKVEFLVSFYNNEISEKSEIFDDQFSVERPDGSNFTLKIRSTKLEDSAMYFCASREGQGDYGYTFGSGTRLTVV.

This sequence joins TRBV7-9 and TRBJ2-2; the TCRdb D gene call, TRBD2, has no DNA to confirm it. Germline values: CDR1 SEHNR, CDR2 FQNEAQ (reference sequence). The CDR3 totals 17 residues. The CDR3 protein is CASSSLAGGPDTGELFF.

The chain couples TRBV28 to TRBJ1-1. CDR1 is MDHEN and CDR2 is SYDVKM in the germline V gene. The CDR3 has 14 residues. This CDR3 is CASSGPQWNTEAFF.

This chain links TRBV5-1 with TRBJ2-3; TCRdb's assignment of TRBD1 cannot be checked, as there is no DNA. The CDR3 length is 12 residues. The germline CDR1 and CDR2 sequences are SGHRS and YFSETQ. The CDR3 sequence: CASSLRGDTQYF. The full variable domain, with the rest looked up from reference TRBV5-1 and TRBJ2-3, is KAGVTQTPRYLIKTRGQQVTLSCSPISGHRSVSWYQQTPGQGLQFLFEYFSETQRNKGNFPGRFSGRQFSNSRSEMNVSTLELGDSALYLCASSLRGDTQYFGPGTRLTVL.

The chain has TRBV12-3 or TRBV12-4 and TRBJ1-3. The CDR3 is 15 residues long. The CDR3 spells CASSDSGIFGNTIYF.

The chain employs TRBV20-1 and TRBJ1-4; TCRdb outputs TRBD1, but without DNA this stays unchecked. CDR3 length equals 15 residues. CDR1 is DFQATT, CDR2 SNEGSKA, per germline (reference sequence). CDR3 sequence reads: CSATLHRGSAEKLFF.

The chain uses TRBV7-9 and TRBJ1-5. The V gene's germline CDR1 is SEHNR and CDR2 FQNEAQ (reference sequence). The CDR3 totals 13 residues. CDR3 sequence reads: CASSYESNQPQHF.